Presented here are 28 T cell receptor beta chains from one specimen sequenced in a study of blood T cell repertoires in COVID-19. Generated by immunoSEQ multiplex PCR, the TCRdb table keeps only in-frame clones and is missing some. Of about 220,000 clones listed, 75% to 90% were seen once; the top ten hold approximately 0.7%. Sequenced: peripheral blood. These receptors all stem from a man aged 35 to 55 with acute or convalescent COVID-19.

The rearrangement uses TRBV7-2 and TRBJ2-3; 10 nucleotides agree with TRBD1. The V segment lost 1 base and the J segment 3 bases; nucleotides outside the gene matches: 4. Per the germline V gene, CDR1 is SGHTA and CDR2 is FQGNSA. The CDR3 contains 16 residues. The CDR3, as DNA: TGTGCCAGCAGCTTAGTTTGGGACAGGGGAACAGATACGCAGTATTTT. Its translation: CASSLVWDRGTDTQYF.

The rearrangement uses TRBV2 and TRBJ1-2; a weak D match, TRBD1 (6 bases). Germline V gene lookup returns CDR1 SNHLY and CDR2 FYNNEI. Trimming shortened V by 4 bases and J by 4 bases, and 13 bases separated the two germline ends. This CDR3 has 14 residues. CDR3 DNA: TGTGCCAGCAGTGTAGGACAGCGATCCTATGGCTACACCTTC. This translates into CASSVGQRSYGYTF.

Regarding this clone: The sample has other DNA sequences that encode this CDR3 too. The genes are TRBV12-3 or TRBV12-4 and TRBJ2-1; D unclear. The ends were cut back, 1 base at V and 3 bases at J, with 4 bases in the middle. The CDR3 extends over 13 amino acids. CDR3 DNA sequence: TGTGCCAGCAGTTTAGACAGCTACAATGAGCAGTTCTTC. It translates to CASSLDSYNEQFF.

This clone was found a few times. The chain combines TRBV10-3 with TRBJ1-2, with a weak D call TRBD1 (5 bases). Trimming pared 2 bases from V and 3 bases from J, leaving 13 bases between. In germline, CDR1 is ENHRY, CDR2 SYGVKD. This CDR3 region has 15 residues. CDR3: CAISEGNRQYYGYTF. DNA for the CDR3: TGTGCCATCAGTGAGGGGAACAGGCAGTACTATGGCTACACCTTC.

This clone was seen a handful of times. The V and J genes are TRBV7-3 and TRBJ1-6; D is unresolved. This CDR3 region has 13 residues. The V gene's germline CDR1 is SGHTA and CDR2 FQGTGA. The V end was cut by 3 bases, the J end by 4 bases, with 4 bases between. CDR3 sequence reads: CASSFLYNSPLHF. DNA of the CDR3: TGTGCCAGCAGCTTCCTATATAATTCACCCCTCCACTTT.

This clone was seen a single time. V and J are TRBV5-1 and TRBJ1-6; 7 bases are a match to TRBD1. The trim removed 0 bases at V and 13 bases at J, leaving 10 bases unmatched. CDR1 is SGHRS, CDR2 YFSETQ, per germline. This CDR3 spans 15 amino acids. The CDR3, as DNA: TGCGCCAGCAGCTTGGACGACAGGGCCACCTACCCCCTCCACTTT. Amino acid sequence: CASSLDDRATYPLHF.

V and J are TRBV5-3 and TRBJ2-6; D might be TRBD1 (6 bases). TRBV5-3 is an open reading frame, and its role is uncertain. This CDR3 has 18 residues. The ends were cut back, 0 bases at V and 0 bases at J, with 13 bases in the middle. CDR3 sequence (DNA): TGTGCCAGAAGCTTGGGCAGGGGATCTTTCTCTGGGGCCAACGTCCTGACTTTC. Translation gives CARSLGRGSFSGANVLTF.

The chain's CDR3 is CASSQDRANYGYTF. The CDR3 nucleotides are TGTGCCAGCAGCCAAGATCGCGCTAACTATGGCTACACCTTC. The V call is TRBV3-1 (or the pseudogene TRBV3-2), the J call TRBJ1-2, with D uncertain. CDR3 length: 14 amino acids. The germline gives CDR1 LGHDT, CDR2 YNNKEL (reference sequence). V lost 0 bases to trimming and J lost 0 bases, with 5 bases between them.

This rearrangement joins TRBV4-3 to TRBJ2-3; TRBD1 might be the D (5 bases). Germline V lookup: CDR1 LGHNA, CDR2 YSLEER. The V gene lost 0 bases and the J gene lost 2 bases, with 12 bases spanning the gap. The CDR3 runs to 16 residues. CDR3 residues: CASSQDRVRPTDTQYF. CDR3 DNA sequence: TGCGCCAGCAGCCAAGACAGGGTACGTCCCACAGATACGCAGTATTTT.

The chain employs TRBV27 and TRBJ2-5, with 7 nucleotides matching TRBD1. The CDR3 runs to 13 residues. Germline assignment: CDR1 MNHEY and CDR2 SMNVEV (reference sequence). The trim removed 7 bases at V and 5 bases at J, leaving 7 bases unmatched. CDR3 protein: CASNRQGTETQYF. The CDR3 region has the DNA TGTGCCAGCAATCGACAGGGAACGGAGACCCAGTACTTC.

The chain combines TRBV18 with TRBJ2-2, with a tentative D call TRBD2 (6 bases). The CDR3 covers 14 residues. Germline lookup yields CDR1 KGHSH and CDR2 LQKENI. V was clipped by 6 bases and J by 6 bases, with 14 bases between them. The CDR3 DNA is TGTGCCAGCTCTCGGGAGAACGGGGCCGGGGAGCTGTTTTTT. Its protein product is CASSRENGAGELFF.

The rearrangement uses TRBV6-5 and TRBJ1-2; D is uncertain. V lost 6 bases and J lost 4, with 15 bases in between. Germline V gene lookup returns CDR1 MNHEY and CDR2 SVGAGI. CDR3 length equals 14 residues. The CDR3 reads CASRVGGGGYGYTF. CDR3 DNA sequence: TGTGCCAGCAGGGTAGGCGGAGGCGGCTATGGCTACACCTTC.

The V call is TRBV2, the J call TRBJ1-1; possibly TRBD1 for D (5 bases). Trimming removed 3 bases from V and 4 bases from J, with 9 bases in between. CDR3 length: 13 residues. Germline loops: CDR1 SNHLY, CDR2 FYNNEI. The CDR3 DNA reads TGTGCCAGCAGTGAGCAGGGCTCCACTGAAGCTTTCTTT. Translating gives CASSEQGSTEAFF.

This clone showed up just once. The genes are TRBV6-6 and TRBJ2-7, with 7 bases that match TRBD1. J gave up 6 bases and V 6 bases, and 5 bases lay outside the gene matches. Per germline, CDR1 MNHNY and CDR2 SVGAGI (reference sequence). There are 12 residues in the CDR3. CDR3 coding DNA: TGTGCCAGCAGCCCAGACAGGGTCGAGCAGTACTTC. It is translated as CASSPDRVEQYF.

The table lists this clone with a few counts. This specimen includes other DNA sequences encoding the same CDR3. The chain recombines TRBV6-2 or TRBV6-3 with TRBJ2-1, with TRBD2 identical over 13 bases. Trimming at V came to 6 bases and at J to 7 bases, leaving 6 bases not matched to a gene. The CDR3 length is 15 residues. Germline V gene sequence: CDR1 MNHEY, CDR2 SVGEGT. Here the CDR3 reads CASSSRTSGGNEQFF. DNA of the CDR3: TGTGCCAGCAGCTCCCGGACTAGCGGGGGAAATGAGCAGTTCTTC.

The rearrangement joins TRBV2 to TRBJ2-7, with 7 positions matching TRBD1. Germline lookup yields CDR1 SNHLY and CDR2 FYNNEI. There are 15 residues in the CDR3. The V gene end was trimmed by 7 bases and the J gene end by 7 bases; junction bases not matched to a gene: 16. The CDR3 bases are TGTGCCAGCAACCCACAGGGGTCCTCTATGGGAGAGCAGTACTTC. It specifies CASNPQGSSMGEQYF.

The chain is built from TRBV6-1 and TRBJ1-2; tentatively, D is TRBD1 (6 bases). The germline gives CDR1 MNHNS, CDR2 SASEGT. V was shortened by 2 bases and J by 6 bases, with 25 bases between the two germline ends. The CDR3 loop spans 18 amino acids. CDR3 in amino acids: CASSERGHREGWRDGYTF. CDR3 DNA sequence: TGTGCCAGCAGTGAAAGGGGCCACAGGGAAGGGTGGCGGGATGGCTACACCTTC.

This clone was seen just once. This rearrangement joins TRBV9 to TRBJ1-5; D unclear. The CDR3 spans 17 residues. V lost 3 bases and J 2 bases, leaving 18 bases between the germline ends. In germline, CDR1 is SGDLS, CDR2 YYNGEE. CDR3 DNA: TGTGCCAGCAGCGCTGTGGGCGGGGAAGGAGGCAATCAGCCCCAGCATTTT. It encodes CASSAVGGEGGNQPQHF.

This clone was recorded only once. The junction departs from the called germline gene at one end, perhaps through a read error. The J gene is TRBJ1-6, the V gene TRBV28; D call uncertain. CDR3 length: 12 amino acids. Germline-derived CDR1 and CDR2 are MDHEN and SYDVKM. The CDR3 bases are TGTGCCAGCAGTTCCAACAATGGCCCCGTTTCGTTT. Translated: CASSSNNGPVSF.

The genes are TRBV30 and TRBJ2-1; TRBD1 agrees at 7 bases. Losses at the gene ends were 6 bases for V and 0 bases for J; bases not matched to a gene: 8. Germline loops: CDR1 GTSNPN, CDR2 SVGIG (reference sequence). There are 15 residues in the CDR3. CDR3 residues: CACAPGQRSYNEQFF. For the CDR3, the DNA is TGTGCCTGCGCCCCGGGACAGCGCTCCTACAATGAGCAGTTCTTC.

The genes are TRBV15 and TRBJ2-1; 8 bases fit TRBD1. CDR3 size: 18 residues. Losses at the gene ends were 0 bases for V and 6 bases for J; bases not matched to a gene: 13. The germline CDR1 and CDR2 sequences are LNHNV and YYDKDF (reference sequence). The CDR3 DNA reads as TGTGCCACCAGCAGAGAATCCCCCCGGACAGGGTTGGGCAATGAGCAGTTCTTC. The encoded protein is CATSRESPRTGLGNEQFF.

This chain joins TRBV6-2 or TRBV6-3 and TRBJ1-1; possible D gene TRBD1, 6 bases. V lost 2 bases to trimming and J lost 11 bases, with 12 bases between them. This CDR3 has 12 amino acids. Per germline, CDR1 MNHEY and CDR2 SVGEGT. DNA of the CDR3: TGTGCCAGCAGTTACGGGTCAGGGGAGGCTTTCTTT. Its protein is CASSYGSGEAFF.

This chain uses TRBV7-9 with TRBJ1-2; D perhaps matches TRBD1 (6 bases). The germline V gene encodes CDR1 SEHNR and CDR2 FQNEAQ (reference sequence). This CDR3 spans 14 amino acids. The ends were cut back, 5 bases at V and 4 bases at J, with 14 bases in the middle. Here the CDR3 DNA reads TGTGCCAGCAGCCTAGGACAGCGTGGCTATGGCTACACCTTC. Its translation: CASSLGQRGYGYTF.

This clone appeared a single time. The chain links TRBV11-3 to TRBJ2-7; TRBD2 might be the D (7 bases). The V gene's germline CDR1 is SGHNT and CDR2 YENEEA. Between the trimmed V and J ends, which lost 0 bases and 3 bases, there was a span of 15 bases. This CDR3 is 16 amino acids long. The DNA for the CDR3 is TGTGCCAGCAGCTTAGATGGGTCGGGGGGCGACTACGAGCAGTACTTC. Translated, it gives CASSLDGSGGDYEQYF.

This sequence joins TRBV2 and TRBJ1-5; a weak D match, TRBD1 (6 bases). This CDR3 is 14 amino acids long. Trimming cost V 3 bases and J 5 bases, with 11 bases left between them. Germline values: CDR1 SNHLY, CDR2 FYNNEI. CDR3: CASSEQGRDQPQHF. The CDR3 DNA is TGTGCCAGCAGTGAGCAGGGGAGAGATCAGCCCCAGCATTTT.

The CDR3 spells CASSLGLAGGNEQFF. The CDR3 DNA follows: TGTGCCAGCAGCTTGGGACTAGCGGGAGGCAATGAGCAGTTCTTC. This rearrangement joins TRBV7-2 to TRBJ2-1, with 15 nucleotides matching TRBD2. This CDR3 contains 15 residues. Germline CDR1 and CDR2: SGHTA and FQGNSA. With V trimmed by 3 bases and J by 6 bases, 0 bases remained unmatched.

The gene calls are TRBV6-6 and TRBJ1-4; 9 positions agree with TRBD1. This CDR3 is built from 15 residues. CDR1 MNHNY and CDR2 SVGAGI come from the germline V gene (reference sequence). The V segment lost 0 bases and the J segment 7 bases; nucleotides outside the gene matches: 3. The CDR3, as DNA: TGTGCCAGCAGTTACTCTAGGACAGGGGCTGAAAAACTGTTTTTT. Translating gives CASSYSRTGAEKLFF.

The V gene is TRBV27, the J gene TRBJ2-1; D might be TRBD2 (6 bases). V dropped 5 bases and J dropped 0 bases, with 14 bases sitting between them. Germline CDR1 is MNHEY and CDR2 is SMNVEV (reference sequence). There are 16 residues in the CDR3. The CDR3 nucleotides read TGTGCCAGCAGTACCGGGACTGCTCGCTCCTACAATGAGCAGTTCTTC. Translated: CASSTGTARSYNEQFF.